This T cell receptor beta chain derives from a study of T cells in Graves' hyperthyroidism and ophthalmopathy. Broader study findings: Blood held most thyroid clonotypes expanded above 0.001 frequency.

This CDR3 has 14 amino acids. With 6 bases removed from V and 3 bases from J, the gap between germline ends came to 13 bases. At least ten counts were recorded for this clonotype. The antigen is unknown. There were TCR beta CDR3 regions amplified from RNA transcripts. The primer set for the first-round RT-PCR of the TCR CDR3 was HTBI. TCRdb ran MiXCR on the multiplex PCR reads and lists one entry per CDR3 protein. The data contain roughly 500,000 distinct CDR3 sequences, under 25% of them singletons. Inclusion characteristics of ophthalmopathy patients comprised a Clinical Activity Score of at least 3, a NOSPECS grade of at least 4, and duration under 3 months. For the diagnoses, clinical symptoms, serum thyroxine and TRAb, thyroid ultrasound and orbital computed tomography were used.

Sequencing used blood. The sequence was collected from a woman in her 70s with Graves' ophthalmopathy. The chain joins TRBV12-3 or TRBV12-4 to TRBJ2-3; D is perhaps TRBD2 (6 bases). CDR3 nucleotide sequence: TGTGCCAGCAGACGGGGACTGATAACAGATACGCAGTATTTT. It is translated as CASRRGLITDTQYF.